This TCR beta chain originates from a study of blood T cell repertoires in COVID-19. The V gene's germline CDR1 is SGDLS and CDR2 YYNGEE. The CDR3 extends over 17 amino acids. J was trimmed by 0 bases and V by 4 bases; bases with no gene match: 9. This table comes from immunoSEQ multiplex PCR, and its TCRdb copy is limited to in-frame clones, with some not included. The sample has about 59,000 clones; approximately 80% are singletons. This chain links TRBV9 with TRBJ2-7; the match to TRBD2 covers 11 bases. Sequenced input: peripheral blood. The sequence was obtained from a man at least 80 years old with acute or convalescent COVID-19. Written as DNA, the CDR3 is TGTGCCAGCAGCCCCTCCGTAGCGGGAGGGTCCTCCTACGAGCAGTACTTC. As protein: CASSPSVAGGSSYEQYF. Using reference TRBV9 and TRBJ2-7 for the parts outside the CDR3, the full variable domain is DSGVTQTPKHLITATGQRVTLRCSPRSGDLSVYWYQQSLDQGLQFLIQYYNGEERAKGNILERFSAQQFPDLHSELNLSSLELGDSALYFCASSPSVAGGSSYEQYFGPGTRLTVT.